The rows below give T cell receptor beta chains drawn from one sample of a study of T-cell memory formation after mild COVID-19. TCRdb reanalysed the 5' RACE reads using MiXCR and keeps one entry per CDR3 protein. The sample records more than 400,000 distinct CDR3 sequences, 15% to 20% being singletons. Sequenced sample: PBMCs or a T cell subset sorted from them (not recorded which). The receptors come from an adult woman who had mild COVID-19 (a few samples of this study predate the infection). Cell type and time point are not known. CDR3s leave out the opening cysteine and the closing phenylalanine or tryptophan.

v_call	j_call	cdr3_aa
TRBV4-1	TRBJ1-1	ASSQAKGSNTEAF
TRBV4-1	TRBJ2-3	ASSQRVVGPNTDTQY
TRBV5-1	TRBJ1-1	ASSGGVGATVEAF
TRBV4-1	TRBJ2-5	ASSRLVGGAQETQY
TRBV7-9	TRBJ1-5	ASSLAIANQPQH
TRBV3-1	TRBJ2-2	ASSQETTGELF
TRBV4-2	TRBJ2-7	ASSFRETPFVHEQY
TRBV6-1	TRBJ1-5	ASSEIQGSNQPQH
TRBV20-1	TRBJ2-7	SAEDNANSYEQY
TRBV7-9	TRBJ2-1	ASSPPTGAYNEQF
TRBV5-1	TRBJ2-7	ASSSPGQQLWDEQY
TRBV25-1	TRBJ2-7	ASSESQASAYEQY
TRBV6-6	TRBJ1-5	ASSYSKGGRNQPQH
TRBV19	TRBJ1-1	ASSLGRGQTEAF
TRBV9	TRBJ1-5	ASSGGGLQPQH
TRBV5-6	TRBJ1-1	ASSYRGPTEAF
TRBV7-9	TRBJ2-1	ASSPPAGLSYNEQF
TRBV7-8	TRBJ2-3	ASSLMAGVTDTQY
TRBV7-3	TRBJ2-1	ASSPGGGSGYNEQF
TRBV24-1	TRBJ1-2	ATSDSEGWGVGYGYT
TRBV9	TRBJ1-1	ASSPHRGRDTEAF
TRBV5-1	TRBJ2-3	ASSPGLAGSTSTDTQY
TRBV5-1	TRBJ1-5	ASSLDNSQPQH
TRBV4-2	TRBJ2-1	ASSQEGLAGVLSYNEQF
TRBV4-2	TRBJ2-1	ASSQVAGSTYNEQF
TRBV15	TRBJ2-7	ATSAGFPYEQY
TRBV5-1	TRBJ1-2	ASSLVQGKHYGYT
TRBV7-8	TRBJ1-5	ASSLHGTGGNQPQH
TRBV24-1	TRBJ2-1	ATSRDVRANSYNEQF
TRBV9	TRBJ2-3	ASSVEGHGTDTQY
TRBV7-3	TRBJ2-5	ASSLIPGGIETQY
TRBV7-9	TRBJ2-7	ASSLGAGVDEQY
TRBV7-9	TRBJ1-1	ASSLSHRTEAF
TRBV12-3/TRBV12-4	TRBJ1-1	ASRFLRGNTEAF
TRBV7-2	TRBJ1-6	ASSLYGTVVVSPLH
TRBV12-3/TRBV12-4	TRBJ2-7	ATLPGQGSYEQY
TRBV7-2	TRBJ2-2	ASSFRAGAAGELF
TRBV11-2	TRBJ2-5	ASSLGFGGRENQETQY
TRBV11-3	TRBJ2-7	ASSPRKRVEQY
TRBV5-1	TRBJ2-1	ASSLGAGTAYNEQF
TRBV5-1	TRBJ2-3	ASNPTVGSTDTQY
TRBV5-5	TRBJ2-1	ASSPGLVGYNEQF
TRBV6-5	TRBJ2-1	ASSPVGLVNEQF
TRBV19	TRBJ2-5	ASSIDRVGQETQY
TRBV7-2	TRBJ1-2	ASSLVQATYGYT
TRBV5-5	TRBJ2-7	ASSRVPLAGPSYEQY
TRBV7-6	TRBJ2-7	ASSLSGTPKQY
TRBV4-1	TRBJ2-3	ASSHRLAGGQTDTQY
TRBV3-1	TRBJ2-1	ASSPLAGGNEQF
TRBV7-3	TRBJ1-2	ASSSISGFGYT
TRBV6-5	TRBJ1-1	ASSYSDRNTEAF
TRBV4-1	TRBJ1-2	ASSQSGNYGYT
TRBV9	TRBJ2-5	ASSVGTHRRGETQY
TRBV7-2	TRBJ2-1	ASSLAVPLSGRYNEQF